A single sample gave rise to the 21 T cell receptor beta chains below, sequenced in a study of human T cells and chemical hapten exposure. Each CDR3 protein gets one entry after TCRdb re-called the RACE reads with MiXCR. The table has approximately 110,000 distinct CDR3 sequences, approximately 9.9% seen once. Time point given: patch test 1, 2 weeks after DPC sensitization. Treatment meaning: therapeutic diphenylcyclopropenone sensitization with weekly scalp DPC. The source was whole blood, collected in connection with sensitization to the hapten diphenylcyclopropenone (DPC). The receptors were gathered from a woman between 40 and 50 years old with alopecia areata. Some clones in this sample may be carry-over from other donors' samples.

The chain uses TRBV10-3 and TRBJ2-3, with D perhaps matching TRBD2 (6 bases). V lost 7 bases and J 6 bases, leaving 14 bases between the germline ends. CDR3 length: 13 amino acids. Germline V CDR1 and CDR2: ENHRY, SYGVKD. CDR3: CAIMTGVRDTQYF. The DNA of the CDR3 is TGTGCCATCATGACGGGAGTCAGGGATACGCAGTATTTT.

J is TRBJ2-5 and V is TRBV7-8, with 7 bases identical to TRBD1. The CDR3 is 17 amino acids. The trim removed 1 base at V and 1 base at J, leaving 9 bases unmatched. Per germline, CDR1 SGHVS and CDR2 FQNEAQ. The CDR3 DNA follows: TGTGCCAGCAGCTTAGGTGTCCTGACAGGGCGCCAAGAGACCCAGTACTTC. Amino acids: CASSLGVLTGRQETQYF.

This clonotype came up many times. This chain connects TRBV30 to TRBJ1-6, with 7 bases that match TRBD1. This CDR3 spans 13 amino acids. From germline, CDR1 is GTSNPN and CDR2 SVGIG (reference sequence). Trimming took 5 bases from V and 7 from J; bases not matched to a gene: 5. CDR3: CAWGDRSNSPLHF. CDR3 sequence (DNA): TGTGCCTGGGGGGACAGATCCAATTCACCCCTCCACTTT.

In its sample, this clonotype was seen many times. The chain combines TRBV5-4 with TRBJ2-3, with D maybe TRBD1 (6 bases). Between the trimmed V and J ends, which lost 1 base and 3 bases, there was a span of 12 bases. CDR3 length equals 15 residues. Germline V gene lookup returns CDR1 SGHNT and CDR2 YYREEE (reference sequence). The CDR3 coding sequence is TGTGCCAGCAGCTTGCAACAGGGTGAAACAGATACGCAGTATTTT. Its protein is CASSLQQGETDTQYF.

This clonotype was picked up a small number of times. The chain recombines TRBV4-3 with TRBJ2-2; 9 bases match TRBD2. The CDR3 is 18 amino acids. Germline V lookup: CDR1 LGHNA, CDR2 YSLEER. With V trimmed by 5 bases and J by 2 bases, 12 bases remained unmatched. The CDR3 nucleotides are TGCGCCAGCAGCGTTCGACTGACTAGCGGTGGTAACACCGGGGAGCTGTTTTTT. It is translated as CASSVRLTSGGNTGELFF.

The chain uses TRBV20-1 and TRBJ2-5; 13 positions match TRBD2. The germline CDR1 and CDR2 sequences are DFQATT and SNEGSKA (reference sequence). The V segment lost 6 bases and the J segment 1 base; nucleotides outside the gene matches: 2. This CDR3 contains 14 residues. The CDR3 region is CSAGTSGIQETQYF. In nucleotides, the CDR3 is TGCAGTGCCGGGACTAGCGGGATCCAAGAGACCCAGTACTTC.

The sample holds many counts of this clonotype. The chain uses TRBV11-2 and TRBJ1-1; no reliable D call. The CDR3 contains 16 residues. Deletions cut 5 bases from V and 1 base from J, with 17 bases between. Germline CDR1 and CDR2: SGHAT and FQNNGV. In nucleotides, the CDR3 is TGTGCCAGCAGCCCCGAGTTGGACGGGCAGAACACTGAAGCTTTCTTT. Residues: CASSPELDGQNTEAFF. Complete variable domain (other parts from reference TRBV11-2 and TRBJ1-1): EAGVAQSPRYKIIEKRQSVAFWCNPISGHATLYWYQQILGQGPKLLIQFQNNGVVDDSQLPKDRFSAERLKGVDSTLKIQPAKLEDSAVYLCASSPELDGQNTEAFFGQGTRLTVV.

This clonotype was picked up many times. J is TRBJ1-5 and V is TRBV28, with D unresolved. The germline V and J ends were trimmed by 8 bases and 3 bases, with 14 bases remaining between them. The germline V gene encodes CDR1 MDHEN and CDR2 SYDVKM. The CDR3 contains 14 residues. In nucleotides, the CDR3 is TGTGCCAGCCTAACTGCCTCTGCCAATCAGCCCCAGCATTTT. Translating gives CASLTASANQPQHF.

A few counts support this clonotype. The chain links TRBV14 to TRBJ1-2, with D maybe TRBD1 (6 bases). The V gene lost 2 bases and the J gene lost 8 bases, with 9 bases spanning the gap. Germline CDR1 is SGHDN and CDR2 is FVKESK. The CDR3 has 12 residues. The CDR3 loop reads CASSQRGPGYTF. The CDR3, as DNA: TGTGCCAGCAGCCAACGGGGGCCCGGCTACACCTTC. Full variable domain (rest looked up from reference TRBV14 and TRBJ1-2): EAGVTQFPSHSVIEKGQTVTLRCDPISGHDNLYWYRRVMGKEIKFLLHFVKESKQDESGMPNNRFLAERTGGTYSTLKVQPAELEDSGVYFCASSQRGPGYTFGSGTRLTVV.

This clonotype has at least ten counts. The CDR3 DNA reads TGTGCCAGCAGTGAATTCAGGGGACACTCCTACGAGCAGTACTTC. Protein: CASSEFRGHSYEQYF. The chain is built from TRBV6-1 and TRBJ2-7, with a weak D call TRBD1 (6 bases). V was pared by 2 bases and J by 0 bases, with 11 bases between. The CDR3 spans 15 residues. Germline V gene data show CDR1 as MNHNS and CDR2 as SASEGT.

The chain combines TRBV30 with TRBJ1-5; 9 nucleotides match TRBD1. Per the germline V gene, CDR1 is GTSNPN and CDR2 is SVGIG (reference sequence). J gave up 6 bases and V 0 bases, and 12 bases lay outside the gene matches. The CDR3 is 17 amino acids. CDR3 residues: CAWSVLGDRAQGQPQHF. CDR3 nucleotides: TGTGCCTGGAGTGTACTAGGGGACAGGGCACAAGGTCAGCCCCAGCATTTT.

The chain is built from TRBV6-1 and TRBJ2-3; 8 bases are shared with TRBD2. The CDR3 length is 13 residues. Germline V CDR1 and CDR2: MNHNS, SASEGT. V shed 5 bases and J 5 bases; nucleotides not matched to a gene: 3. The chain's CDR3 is CASSHREGDTQYF. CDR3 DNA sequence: TGTGCCAGCAGTCACCGGGAGGGAGATACGCAGTATTTT.

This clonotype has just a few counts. The CDR3: CASSAFTGPSYNEQFF. DNA of the CDR3: TGTGCCAGCAGCGCCTTTACAGGCCCCTCCTACAATGAGCAGTTCTTC. The rearrangement uses TRBV7-8 and TRBJ2-1, with a possible D match to TRBD1 (5 bases). V lost 5 bases and J 0 bases, leaving 14 bases between the germline ends. The CDR3 sequence is 16 residues long. CDR1 is SGHVS and CDR2 is FQNEAQ in the germline V gene.

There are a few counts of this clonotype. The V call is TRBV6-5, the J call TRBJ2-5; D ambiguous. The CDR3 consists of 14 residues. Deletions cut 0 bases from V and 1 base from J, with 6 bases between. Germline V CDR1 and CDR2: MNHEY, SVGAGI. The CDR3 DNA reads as TGTGCCAGCAGTTACTCGATCATCCAAGAGACCCAGTACTTC. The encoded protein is CASSYSIIQETQYF.

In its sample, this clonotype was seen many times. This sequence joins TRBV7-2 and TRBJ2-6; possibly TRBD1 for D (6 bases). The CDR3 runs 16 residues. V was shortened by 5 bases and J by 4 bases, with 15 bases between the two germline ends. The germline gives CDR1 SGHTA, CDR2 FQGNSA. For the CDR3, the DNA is TGTGCCAGCAGCATACAGGGCCCCGGCGGGGCCAACGTCCTGACTTTC. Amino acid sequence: CASSIQGPGGANVLTF.

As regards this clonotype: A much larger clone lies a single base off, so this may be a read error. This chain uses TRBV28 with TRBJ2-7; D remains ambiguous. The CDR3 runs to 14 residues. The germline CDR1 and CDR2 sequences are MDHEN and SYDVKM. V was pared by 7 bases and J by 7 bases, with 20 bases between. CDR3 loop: CASNESGPLREQYF. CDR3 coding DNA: TGTGCCAGCAATGAATCCGGGCCCCTGAGGGAGCAGTACTTC.

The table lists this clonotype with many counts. The CDR3 DNA follows: TGTGCCAACCTTGGGGGGGATTCACCCCTCCACTTT. Translating it yields CANLGGDSPLHF. The chain links TRBV6-5 to TRBJ1-6, with D possibly TRBD1 on 5 matching bases. V gave up 10 bases and J gave up 8 bases, with 12 bases separating them. The CDR3 sequence is 12 residues long. Germline loops: CDR1 MNHEY, CDR2 SVGAGI.

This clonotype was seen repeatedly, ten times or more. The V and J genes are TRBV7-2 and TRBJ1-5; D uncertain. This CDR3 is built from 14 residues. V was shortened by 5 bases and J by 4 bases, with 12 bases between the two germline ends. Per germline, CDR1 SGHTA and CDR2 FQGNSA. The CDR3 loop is CASSPGSVNQPQHF. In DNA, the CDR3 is TGTGCCAGCAGCCCGGGGAGTGTAAATCAGCCCCAGCATTTT.

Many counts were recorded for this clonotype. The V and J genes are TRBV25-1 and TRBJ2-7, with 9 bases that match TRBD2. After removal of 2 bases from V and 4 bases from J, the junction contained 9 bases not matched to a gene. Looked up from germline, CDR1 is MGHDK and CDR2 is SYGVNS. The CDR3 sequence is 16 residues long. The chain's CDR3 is CASSESIASGTYEQYF. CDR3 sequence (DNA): TGTGCCAGCAGTGAAAGTATCGCTAGCGGGACATACGAGCAGTACTTC.

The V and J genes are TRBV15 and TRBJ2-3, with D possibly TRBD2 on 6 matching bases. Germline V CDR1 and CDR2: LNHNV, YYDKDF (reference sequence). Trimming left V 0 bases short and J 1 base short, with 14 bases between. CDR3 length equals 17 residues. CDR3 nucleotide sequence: TGTGCCACCAGCAGAGAACTAGCCCGGGGTCGCACAGATACGCAGTATTTT. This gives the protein CATSRELARGRTDTQYF. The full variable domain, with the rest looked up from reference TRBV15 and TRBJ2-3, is DAMVIQNPRYQVTQFGKPVTLSCSQTLNHNVMYWYQQKSSQAPKLLFHYYDKDFNNEADTPDNFQSRRPNTSFCFLDIRSPGLGDTAMYLCATSRELARGRTDTQYFGPGTRLTVL.

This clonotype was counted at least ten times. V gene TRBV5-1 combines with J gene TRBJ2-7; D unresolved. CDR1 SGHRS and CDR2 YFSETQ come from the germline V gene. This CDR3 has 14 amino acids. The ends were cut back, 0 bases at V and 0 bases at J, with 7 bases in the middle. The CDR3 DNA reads TGCGCCAGCAGCTTGGAACTGGACTCCTACGAGCAGTACTTC. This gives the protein CASSLELDSYEQYF.